This T cell receptor beta chain was sequenced during a study of cytomegalovirus exposure and HLA in healthy donors. Study-level points and caveats: CMV serostatus was the only recorded immune exposure for donors.

With regard to this clone: Its specificity is unknown.

The primer mix had 60 Vbeta and 13 Jbeta primers. Clones were read by immunoSEQ multiplex PCR, and TCRdb kept only the in-frame ones, dropping some. The table has 50,000 or so clones, more than 65% seen once. V lost 0 bases and J 10 bases, leaving 11 bases between the germline ends. Germline CDR1 SGHRS, CDR2 YFSETQ. This CDR3 comprises 13 residues. This TCR came from a woman aged 50 to 60 in good health and CMV-seronegative. The sequenced sample was PBMCs. The genes are TRBV5-1 and TRBJ2-1, with a weak D call TRBD2 (5 bases). The CDR3 DNA sequence: TGCGCCAGCAGCTTGGAACCGACGGGGGAGCAGTTCTTC. It specifies CASSLEPTGEQFF.